This is a list of T cell receptor beta chains from one sample in a study of blood T cell repertoires in COVID-19. The protocol was immunoSEQ multiplex PCR, while the TCRdb copy is restricted to in-frame clones and leaves out a portion. The sample lists some 180,000 clones, 83% occurring once. The sequenced material came from peripheral blood. These receptor sequences come from an elderly woman with acute or convalescent COVID-19. Each CDR3 is given with its conserved first and last residue. A D gene is named only where the DNA matches it firmly. Clone size, where shown, is once, few, many, or a class for clones that have expanded.

clone size: few
V gene: TRBV10-3
CDR3 length: 16
D gene: -
J gene: TRBJ1-3
CDR3 DNA: TGTGCCATCAGTGAGGGACACCTCCAGACTGGAAACACCATATATTTT
CDR3 protein: CAISEGHLQTGNTIYF

clone size: -
V gene: TRBV4-2
CDR3 length: 16
D gene: TRBD1
J gene: TRBJ2-3
CDR3 DNA: TGTGCCAGCAGCCAAGTTCAAACAGGGGGCACAGATACGCAGTATTTT
CDR3 protein: CASSQVQTGGTDTQYF

clone size: -
V gene: TRBV12-3/TRBV12-4
CDR3 length: 13
D gene: -
J gene: TRBJ1-1
CDR3 DNA: TGTGCCAGCAGTTTAACAGGGAACACTGAAGCTTTCTTT
CDR3 protein: CASSLTGNTEAFF

clone size: -
V gene: TRBV28
CDR3 length: 18
D gene: TRBD1
J gene: TRBJ2-3
CDR3 DNA: TGTGCCAGCAGTGGGACAGGGCCCTGGGGGGGTCTCACAGATACGCAGTATTTT
CDR3 protein: CASSGTGPWGGLTDTQYF

clone size: once
V gene: TRBV6-5
CDR3 length: 13
D gene: -
J gene: TRBJ1-1
CDR3 DNA: TGTGCCAGCAGTTACTTCAGGGATACTGAAGCTTTCTTT
CDR3 protein: CASSYFRDTEAFF

clone size: -
V gene: TRBV7-8
CDR3 length: 12
D gene: -
J gene: TRBJ2-3
CDR3 DNA: TGTGCCAGCAGCCCTAGCACAGATACGCAGTATTTT
CDR3 protein: CASSPSTDTQYF

clone size: -
V gene: TRBV25-1
CDR3 length: 16
D gene: TRBD2
J gene: TRBJ2-5
CDR3 DNA: TGTGCCAGCAGTGAATGGGGACTAGCGGGACAAGGGACCCAGTACTTC
CDR3 protein: CASSEWGLAGQGTQYF

clone size: -
V gene: TRBV11-2
CDR3 length: 17
D gene: TRBD2
J gene: TRBJ2-2
CDR3 DNA: TGTGCCAGCAGCTTAGACCCCACAGCGGGAATCTCCGGGGAGCTGTTTTTT
CDR3 protein: CASSLDPTAGISGELFF

clone size: -
V gene: TRBV2
CDR3 length: 13
D gene: -
J gene: TRBJ1-3
CDR3 DNA: TGTGCCAGCAGCGGGACATACGGAAACACCATATATTTT
CDR3 protein: CASSGTYGNTIYF

clone size: -
V gene: TRBV11-2
CDR3 length: 16
D gene: -
J gene: TRBJ2-6
CDR3 DNA: TGTGCCAGCAGCCTCGCGGGGTTCTCTGGGGCCAACGTCCTGACTTTC
CDR3 protein: CASSLAGFSGANVLTF

clone size: -
V gene: TRBV6-2/TRBV6-3
CDR3 length: 16
D gene: TRBD1
J gene: TRBJ1-4
CDR3 DNA: TGTGCCAGCAGTCAAACCGGGACAGGGTCAAATGAAAAACTGTTTTTT
CDR3 protein: CASSQTGTGSNEKLFF

clone size: -
V gene: TRBV27
CDR3 length: 15
D gene: TRBD1
J gene: TRBJ1-6
CDR3 DNA: TGTGCCAGCAGTGAAACGACAGGGCCCACTATGGCCCTCCACTTT
CDR3 protein: CASSETTGPTMALHF

clone size: -
V gene: TRBV11-2
CDR3 length: 17
D gene: -
J gene: TRBJ1-3
CDR3 DNA: TGTGCCAGCAGCTTAGATCAGTCCGGGCGGGCTGGAAACACCATATATTTT
CDR3 protein: CASSLDQSGRAGNTIYF

clone size: once
V gene: TRBV6-5
CDR3 length: 13
D gene: -
J gene: TRBJ1-2
CDR3 DNA: TGTGCCAGCAGTACAGGGATCGGTGGTGGCTACACCTTC
CDR3 protein: CASSTGIGGGYTF

clone size: -
V gene: TRBV19
CDR3 length: 17
D gene: TRBD1
J gene: TRBJ1-4
CDR3 DNA: TGTGCCAGTACAGGGACAGGGGGAAAAGGAACTAATGAAAAACTGTTTTTT
CDR3 protein: CASTGTGGKGTNEKLFF

clone size: -
V gene: TRBV7-9
CDR3 length: 16
D gene: TRBD2
J gene: TRBJ2-7
CDR3 DNA: TGTGCCAGCAGTCTAATAGCGGGAGGGCCATTCTACGAGCAGTACTTC
CDR3 protein: CASSLIAGGPFYEQYF

clone size: -
V gene: TRBV30
CDR3 length: 15
D gene: TRBD2
J gene: TRBJ2-7
CDR3 DNA: TGTGCCTTAAGCCCCGCTAGCGGGTCCCTCTACGAGCAGTACTTC
CDR3 protein: CALSPASGSLYEQYF

clone size: -
V gene: TRBV6-2/TRBV6-3
CDR3 length: 12
D gene: -
J gene: TRBJ2-7
CDR3 DNA: TGTGCCAGCAGTTACCGTTTCTACGAGCAGTACTTC
CDR3 protein: CASSYRFYEQYF

clone size: -
V gene: TRBV10-3
CDR3 length: 18
D gene: -
J gene: TRBJ2-6
CDR3 DNA: TGTGCCGCTCAGCAGCGGGCAGGGGACAGCTCTGGGGCCAACGTCCTGACTTTC
CDR3 protein: CAAQQRAGDSSGANVLTF

clone size: few
V gene: TRBV19
CDR3 length: 14
D gene: -
J gene: TRBJ2-3
CDR3 DNA: TGTGCCAGTAGTGCAGGCGGGGTGGTAGATACGCAGTATTTT
CDR3 protein: CASSAGGVVDTQYF

clone size: -
V gene: TRBV5-6
CDR3 length: 16
D gene: TRBD2
J gene: TRBJ2-2
CDR3 DNA: TGTGCCAGCGGTAAATATACAACTAGCGGGCCGGGGGAGCTGTTTTTT
CDR3 protein: CASGKYTTSGPGELFF

clone size: -
V gene: TRBV6-5
CDR3 length: 15
D gene: TRBD1
J gene: TRBJ2-5
CDR3 DNA: TGTGCCAGCAGTTACCTGACAGGGAATCAAGAGACCCAGTACTTC
CDR3 protein: CASSYLTGNQETQYF

clone size: many
V gene: TRBV18
CDR3 length: 14
D gene: -
J gene: TRBJ2-2
CDR3 DNA: TGTGCCAGCTCGCCGATACAGGACACCGGGGAGCTGTTTTTT
CDR3 protein: CASSPIQDTGELFF

clone size: few
V gene: TRBV7-2
CDR3 length: 16
D gene: TRBD1
J gene: TRBJ1-2
CDR3 DNA: TGTGCCAGCAGCTTAGGAGGGGCAGGGGGAAGGTATGGCTACACCTTC
CDR3 protein: CASSLGGAGGRYGYTF